This T cell receptor (beta chain) derives from a study of T cell responses to AZD1222 COVID-19 vaccine. Overall study results and limits: Clonal diversity was possibly underestimated, and white British individuals and females predominated among donors. Unmutated variant regions are reportedly targeted by nearly half of spike-specific TCRs.

This clone was recorded only once. Antigen specificity is unknown. The germline gives CDR1 MNHNS, CDR2 SASEGT. The CDR3 spans 12 residues. Trimming took off 1 base at V and 6 bases at J, with 6 bases between the two ends. TCRdb's table, derived via immunoSEQ multiplex PCR, lists solely in-frame clones and lacks some. Of 150,000 or so clones in the sample, around 91% were seen once. The chain combines TRBV6-1 with TRBJ2-5; D is possibly TRBD2 (5 bases). This sequence originates from an adult in good health. Material: peripheral blood, obtained on day 0 of AZD1222 vaccination. CDR3 in amino acids: CASSEGRKTQYF. The DNA for the CDR3 is TGTGCCAGCAGTGAAGGGAGGAAGACCCAGTACTTC.